A selection of T cell receptor beta chains follows, all from one sample in a study of T cells in Graves' hyperthyroidism and ophthalmopathy. TCRdb reanalysed the multiplex PCR reads using MiXCR and keeps one entry per CDR3 protein. The sample gives a few hundred thousand distinct CDR3 sequences, roughly an eighth of which show up once; less than 6.5% is in the top ten. Material for sequencing was blood. These receptors all stem from a woman aged 18-35 years with Graves' hyperthyroidism. Both conserved end residues are part of each CDR3. The order of the fields is clone size, D gene, V gene, J gene, CDR3 protein, CDR3 DNA. A D gene is named only where the DNA matches it firmly. Rows give clone size only sometimes, using once, few, many, or a class for an expanded clone.

.	TRBD1	TRBV6-2/TRBV6-3	TRBJ1-3	CASRTGDTIYF	TGTGCCAGTCGTACAGGGGACACCATATATTTT
few	.	TRBV7-2	TRBJ2-2	CASSPTAFFANTGELFF	TGTGCCAGCAGCCCTACTGCGTTTTTTGCGAACACCGGGGAGCTGTTTTTT
many	.	TRBV5-1	TRBJ1-1	CASADSLRTEAFF	TGCGCCAGTGCTGACAGCCTAAGGACTGAAGCTTTCTTT
many	.	TRBV7-2	TRBJ2-3	CASSFLGEEGDTQYF	TGTGCCAGCAGCTTTTTAGGGGAGGAGGGAGATACGCAGTATTTT
.	.	TRBV7-3	TRBJ2-2	CASSLRPRTDTGELFF	TGTGCCAGCAGCTTAAGGCCCCGGACGGACACCGGGGAGCTGTTTTTT
.	.	TRBV29-1	TRBJ2-7	CSVGRGLLEQYF	TGCAGCGTTGGGAGGGGGTTACTCGAGCAGTACTTC
.	.	TRBV6-5	TRBJ1-3	CASSYTGTGNTIYF	TGTGCCAGCAGTTACACAGGGACTGGAAACACCATATATTTT
many	TRBD1	TRBV6-1	TRBJ2-5	CASSEARGTVQETQYF	TGTGCCAGCAGTGAAGCGCGTGGGACAGTGCAAGAGACCCAGTACTTC
many	.	TRBV3-1	TRBJ2-3	CASSPIYTDTQYF	TGTGCCAGCAGCCCGATCTACACAGATACGCAGTATTTT
few	TRBD1	TRBV5-5	TRBJ2-7	CASSSSGTGGTEQYF	TGTGCCAGCAGCTCCTCCGGGACAGGGGGTACCGAGCAGTACTTC
many	.	TRBV20-1	TRBJ2-5	CSARALTGGGFQETQYF	TGCAGTGCTAGAGCCCTGACGGGGGGCGGCTTTCAAGAGACCCAGTACTTC
.	.	TRBV19	TRBJ1-5	CASSGNSNQPQHF	TGTGCCAGTAGCGGCAATAGCAATCAGCCCCAGCATTTT
many	TRBD2	TRBV20-1	TRBJ2-1	CSAWTSGRYNEQFF	TGCAGTGCGTGGACTAGCGGGCGTTACAATGAGCAGTTCTTC
many	.	TRBV7-3	TRBJ2-7	CASSLTGLSYEQYF	TGTGCCAGCAGCTTGACAGGTCTCTCCTACGAGCAGTACTTC
.	.	TRBV6-5	TRBJ1-1	CASSSSGTPQVEAFF	TGTGCCAGCAGTTCCTCCGGGACACCCCAAGTCGAAGCTTTCTTT
.	TRBD2	TRBV12-3/TRBV12-4	TRBJ2-5	CASSHPGLATKETQYF	TGTGCCAGCAGTCACCCGGGACTAGCGACCAAAGAGACCCAGTACTTC
many	.	TRBV9	TRBJ1-1	CASSVDPQGGVNTEAFF	TGTGCCAGCAGCGTAGATCCACAGGGTGGAGTGAACACTGAAGCTTTCTTT
many	TRBD2	TRBV7-8	TRBJ2-1	CASSSGLAGGAVDYNEQFF	TGTGCCAGCAGCTCGGGACTAGCGGGAGGGGCCGTCGACTACAATGAGCAGTTCTTC
.	.	TRBV28	TRBJ1-4	CASNEGRFNEKLFF	TGTGCCAGCAATGAGGGACGGTTTAATGAAAAACTGTTTTTT
many	TRBD2	TRBV5-1	TRBJ2-2	CASSFTLSTSGHTGELFF	TGCGCCAGCAGCTTCACTCTTTCGACTAGCGGGCACACCGGGGAGCTGTTTTTT
many	TRBD1	TRBV28	TRBJ1-2	CASSGGQGLSRGYTF	TGTGCCAGCAGTGGAGGACAGGGATTAAGTAGGGGCTACACCTTC
.	.	TRBV20-1	TRBJ1-3	CSAPFKRDRSSGNTIYF	TGCAGTGCCCCTTTCAAACGAGACAGAAGCTCTGGAAACACCATATATTTT